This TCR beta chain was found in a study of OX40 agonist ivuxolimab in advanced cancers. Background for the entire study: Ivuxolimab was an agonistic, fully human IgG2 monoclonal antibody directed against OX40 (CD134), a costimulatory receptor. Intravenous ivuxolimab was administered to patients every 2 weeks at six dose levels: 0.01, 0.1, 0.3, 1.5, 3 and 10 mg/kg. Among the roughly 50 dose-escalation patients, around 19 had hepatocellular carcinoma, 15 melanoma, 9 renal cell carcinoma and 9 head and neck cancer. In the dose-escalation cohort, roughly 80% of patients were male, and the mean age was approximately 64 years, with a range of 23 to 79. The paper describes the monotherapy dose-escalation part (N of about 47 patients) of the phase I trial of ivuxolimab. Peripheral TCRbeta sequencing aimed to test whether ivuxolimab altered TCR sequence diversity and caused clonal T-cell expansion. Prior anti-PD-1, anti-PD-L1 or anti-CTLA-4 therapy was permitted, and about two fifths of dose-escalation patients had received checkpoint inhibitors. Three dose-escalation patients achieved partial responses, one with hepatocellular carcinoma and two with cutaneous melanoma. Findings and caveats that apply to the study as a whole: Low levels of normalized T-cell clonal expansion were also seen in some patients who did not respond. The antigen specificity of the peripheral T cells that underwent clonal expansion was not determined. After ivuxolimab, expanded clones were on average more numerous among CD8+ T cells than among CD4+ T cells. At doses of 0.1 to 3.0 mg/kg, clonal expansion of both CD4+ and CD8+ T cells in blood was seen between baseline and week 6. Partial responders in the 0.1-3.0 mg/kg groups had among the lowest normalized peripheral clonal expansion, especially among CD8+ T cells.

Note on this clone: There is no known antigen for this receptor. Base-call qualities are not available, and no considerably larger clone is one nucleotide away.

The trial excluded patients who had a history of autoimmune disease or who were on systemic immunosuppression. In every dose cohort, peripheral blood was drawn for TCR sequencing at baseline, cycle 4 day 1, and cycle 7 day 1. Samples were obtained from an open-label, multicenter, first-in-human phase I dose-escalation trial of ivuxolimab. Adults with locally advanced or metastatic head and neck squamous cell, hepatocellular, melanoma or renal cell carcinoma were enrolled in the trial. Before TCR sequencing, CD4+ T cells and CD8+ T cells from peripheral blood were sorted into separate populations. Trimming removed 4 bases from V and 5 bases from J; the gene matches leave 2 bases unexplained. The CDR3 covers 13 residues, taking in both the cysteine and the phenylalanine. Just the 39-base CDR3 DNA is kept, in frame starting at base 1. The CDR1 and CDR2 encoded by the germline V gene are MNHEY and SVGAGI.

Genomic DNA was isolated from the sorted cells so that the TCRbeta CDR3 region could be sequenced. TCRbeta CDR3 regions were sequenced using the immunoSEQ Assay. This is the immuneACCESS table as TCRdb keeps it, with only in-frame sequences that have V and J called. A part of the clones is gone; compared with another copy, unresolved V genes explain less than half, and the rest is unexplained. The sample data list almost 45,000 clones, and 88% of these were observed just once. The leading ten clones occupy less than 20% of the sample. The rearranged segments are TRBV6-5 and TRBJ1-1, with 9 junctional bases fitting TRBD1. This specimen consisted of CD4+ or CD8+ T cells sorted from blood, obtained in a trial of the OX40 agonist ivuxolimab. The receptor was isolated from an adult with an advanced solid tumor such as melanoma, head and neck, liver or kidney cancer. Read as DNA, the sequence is TGTGCCAGCAGTTGGACAGGGGAAACTGAAGCTTTCTTT. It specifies CASSWTGETEAFF.